The 5 T cell receptor beta chains listed next were all sequenced from one sample in a study of blood T cell repertoires in COVID-19. Produced via immunoSEQ multiplex PCR; TCRdb's table is partial and in-frame only. The data show tens of thousands of clones, with roughly 79% seen just once and 15% to 20% held by the top ten. Source material: peripheral blood. All receptors come from a human donor in a cohort sampled during active COVID-19.

V and J are TRBV11-2 and TRBJ2-5; TRBD1 aligns across 7 bases. The CDR3 sequence is 14 residues long. Unmatched junction bases numbered 6, after V lost 5 bases and J lost 3 bases. CDR1 and CDR2 (germline): SGHAT, FQNNGV. The CDR3 DNA reads as TGTGCCAGCAGCCCTCGGACAGGCAAAGAGACCCAGTACTTC. Translating it yields CASSPRTGKETQYF.

The chain combines TRBV2 with TRBJ1-1, with D possibly being TRBD1 (5 bases). The CDR3 is 12 amino acids. Germline CDR1 and CDR2: SNHLY and FYNNEI. Trimming took off 4 bases at V and 5 bases at J, with 8 bases between the two ends. The CDR3 here is CASSGGRTEAFF. CDR3 bases: TGTGCCAGCAGTGGGGGGAGGACTGAAGCTTTCTTT.

CDR3 nucleotide sequence: TGTGCCAGCAGTTTTGCAGGGATCATCTCCTACGAGCAGTACTTC. As protein: CASSFAGIISYEQYF. V is TRBV28 and J is TRBJ2-7; a weak D match, TRBD1 (5 bases). Germline CDR1 and CDR2: MDHEN and SYDVKM. V lost 3 bases and J lost 0, with 12 bases in between. This CDR3 contains 15 residues.

This chain joins TRBV3-1 (or the pseudogene TRBV3-2) and TRBJ2-2, with 11 bases aligning to TRBD2. The CDR3 runs to 19 residues. V shed 4 bases, J shed 0 bases, and the junction held 10 bases outside the gene matches. CDR1 is LGHDT, CDR2 YNNKEL, per germline (reference sequence). The CDR3: CASSPHGLAGGSNTGELFF. The CDR3 DNA reads as TGTGCCAGCAGCCCCCATGGGCTAGCGGGAGGTTCGAACACCGGGGAGCTGTTTTTT.

The chain couples TRBV9 to TRBJ1-3; D is undetermined. Trimming took off 4 bases at V and 0 bases at J, with 5 bases between the two ends. The V gene's germline CDR1 is SGDLS and CDR2 YYNGEE. The CDR3 is 13 amino acids. The chain's CDR3 is CASSTYSGNTIYF. CDR3 coding DNA: TGTGCCAGCAGCACCTACTCTGGAAACACCATATATTTT.